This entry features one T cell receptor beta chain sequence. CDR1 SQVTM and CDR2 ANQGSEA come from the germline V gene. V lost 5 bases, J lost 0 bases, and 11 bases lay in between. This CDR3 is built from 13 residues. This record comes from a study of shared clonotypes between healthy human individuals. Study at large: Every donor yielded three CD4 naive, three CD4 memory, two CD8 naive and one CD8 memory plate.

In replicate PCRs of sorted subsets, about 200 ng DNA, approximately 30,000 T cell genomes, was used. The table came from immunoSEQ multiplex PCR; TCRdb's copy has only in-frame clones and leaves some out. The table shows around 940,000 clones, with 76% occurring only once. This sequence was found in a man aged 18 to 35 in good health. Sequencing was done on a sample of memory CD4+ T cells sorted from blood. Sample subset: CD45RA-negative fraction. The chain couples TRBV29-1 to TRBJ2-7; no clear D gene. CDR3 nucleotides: TGCAGCGTTTCCGGCTCGAGCTCCTACGAGCAGTACTTC. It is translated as CSVSGSSSYEQYF.